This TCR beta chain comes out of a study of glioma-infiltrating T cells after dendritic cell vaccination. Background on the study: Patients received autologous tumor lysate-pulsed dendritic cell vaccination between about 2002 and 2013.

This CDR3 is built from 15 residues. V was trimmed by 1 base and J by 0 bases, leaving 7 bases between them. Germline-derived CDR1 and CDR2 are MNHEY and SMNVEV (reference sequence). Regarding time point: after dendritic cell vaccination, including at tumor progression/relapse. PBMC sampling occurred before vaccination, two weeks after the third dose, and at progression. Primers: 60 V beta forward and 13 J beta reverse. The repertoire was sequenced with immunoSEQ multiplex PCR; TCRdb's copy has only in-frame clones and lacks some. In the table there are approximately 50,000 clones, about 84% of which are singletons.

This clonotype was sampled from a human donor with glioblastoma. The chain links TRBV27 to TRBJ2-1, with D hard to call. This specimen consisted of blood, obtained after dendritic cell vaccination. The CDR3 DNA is TGTGCCAGCAGTTTATACTGGAGCTCCTACAATGAGCAGTTCTTC. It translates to CASSLYWSSYNEQFF.